This is a list of T cell receptor beta chains from one sample in a study of T cells in Graves' hyperthyroidism and ophthalmopathy. One entry per CDR3 protein, called by TCRdb with MiXCR from the multiplex PCR reads. This table holds roughly 500,000 distinct CDR3 sequences, 20% to 25% found once. Sequencing was performed on blood. These receptors all come from a woman in her 70s with Graves' ophthalmopathy. CDR3s include the opening cysteine and the closing phenylalanine or tryptophan. Each record gives: D gene, J gene, clone size, V gene, CDR3 DNA, CDR3 protein. The D gene is left open where the match is weak. Part of the rows lack a size; the others show once, few, many or a class for expanded clones.

D: NA
J: TRBJ2-3
size: few
V: TRBV6-1
DNA: TGTGCCAGCAAGGGACTCTTGTTAGGAGATACGCAGTATTTT
CDR3: CASKGLLLGDTQYF

D: TRBD2
J: TRBJ2-7
size: few
V: TRBV19
DNA: TGTGCCAGTAGTGCCGGGACTAGCGGGAGAAGGCAGTACTTC
CDR3: CASSAGTSGRRQYF

D: NA
J: TRBJ2-1
size: NA
V: TRBV6-2/TRBV6-3
DNA: TGTGCCAGCAGGGACAGTTGCTTC
CDR3: CASRDSCF

D: NA
J: TRBJ2-7
size: many
V: TRBV7-2
DNA: TGTGCCAGCAGCCCTAGACCGGAAGGGGAGCAGTACTTC
CDR3: CASSPRPEGEQYF

D: TRBD1
J: TRBJ1-2
size: NA
V: TRBV6-1
DNA: TGTGCCAGCAGTTCGACAGGGACATCGTTTGGCTACACCTTC
CDR3: CASSSTGTSFGYTF

D: TRBD1
J: TRBJ1-1
size: NA
V: TRBV5-1
DNA: TGCGCCAGCAGCTTGGGTGGGGACAGAGGTGAAGCTTTCTTT
CDR3: CASSLGGDRGEAFF

D: TRBD1
J: TRBJ2-1
size: NA
V: TRBV19
DNA: TGTGCCAGTAGTACCGGCGGGGACAGGCTATACAATGAGCAGTTCTTC
CDR3: CASSTGGDRLYNEQFF

D: TRBD2
J: TRBJ2-3
size: few
V: TRBV5-8
DNA: TGTGCCAGCAGCTCTCTCCATAGCGGGTCCACAGATACGCAGTATTTT
CDR3: CASSSLHSGSTDTQYF

D: TRBD2
J: TRBJ2-1
size: NA
V: TRBV2
DNA: TGTGCCAGCAGTGAGTCCAGCGGGAGTTCCTACAATGAGCAGTTCTTC
CDR3: CASSESSGSSYNEQFF

D: NA
J: TRBJ1-4
size: few
V: TRBV11-2
DNA: TGTGCCAGCAGCGCATATTACCTGACCATAAGGGAAAAACTGTTTTTT
CDR3: CASSAYYLTIREKLFF

D: NA
J: TRBJ1-1
size: NA
V: TRBV12-3/TRBV12-4
DNA: TGTGCCAGCAGAGGACGCCGCACTGAAGCTTTCTTT
CDR3: CASRGRRTEAFF

D: NA
J: TRBJ2-7
size: NA
V: TRBV7-2
DNA: TGTGCCAGCAGCTTGAACATGGGAGAGACTTTGCTGTACTTC
CDR3: CASSLNMGETLLYF

D: NA
J: TRBJ2-3
size: NA
V: TRBV7-2
DNA: TGTGCCAGCAGCTTACCTCGGGGAGGCGGCGATACGCAGTATTTT
CDR3: CASSLPRGGGDTQYF

D: NA
J: TRBJ2-5
size: few
V: TRBV19
DNA: TGTGCCAGTAGTAATGACATTTGGGCCAGGGAAGAGACCCAGTACTTC
CDR3: CASSNDIWAREETQYF

D: NA
J: TRBJ2-7
size: few
V: TRBV7-9
DNA: TGTGCCAGCAGCTTTACCCCGGGGCTGTCCGGCTACGAGCAGTACTTC
CDR3: CASSFTPGLSGYEQYF

D: TRBD2
J: TRBJ2-1
size: many
V: TRBV2
DNA: TGTGCCAGCAGTGCCCTTGGACTAGCGTACAATGAGCAGTTCTTC
CDR3: CASSALGLAYNEQFF

D: TRBD2
J: TRBJ2-7
size: NA
V: TRBV7-2
DNA: TGTGCCAGCAGCGTAGGATCCGGGACTAGCGGGAGCTCCTACGAGCAGTACTTC
CDR3: CASSVGSGTSGSSYEQYF

D: NA
J: TRBJ2-3
size: many
V: TRBV5-1
DNA: TGTGCCAGCAGCTTAGAAGGGGATACGCAGTATTTT
CDR3: CASSLEGDTQYF

D: TRBD2
J: TRBJ2-5
size: NA
V: TRBV20-1
DNA: TGCAGTGCTAGAGATCAACTAGCGGGAGCGTACCAAGAGACCCAGTACTTC
CDR3: CSARDQLAGAYQETQYF

D: NA
J: TRBJ2-7
size: few
V: TRBV9
DNA: TGTGCCAGCAGCCCCGGGACACAAAAAGAGCAGTACTTC
CDR3: CASSPGTQKEQYF

D: TRBD2
J: TRBJ2-5
size: few
V: TRBV3-1
DNA: TGTGCCAGCAGCCGAATAGCGGGAGGTTACCAAGAGACCCAGTACTTC
CDR3: CASSRIAGGYQETQYF

D: NA
J: TRBJ1-1
size: NA
V: TRBV19
DNA: TGTGCCAGTAGTATCAAGGGGATGAACACTGAAGCTTTCTTT
CDR3: CASSIKGMNTEAFF

D: NA
J: TRBJ2-5
size: few
V: TRBV12-3/TRBV12-4
DNA: TGTGCCAGCAGTTTCGTATGGGAGACCCAGTACTTC
CDR3: CASSFVWETQYF

D: NA
J: TRBJ2-7
size: few
V: TRBV20-1
DNA: TGCAGTGCTCCTCCTCAGCGGCGGGAAGGGGACTACGAGCAGTACTTC
CDR3: CSAPPQRREGDYEQYF

D: NA
J: TRBJ2-3
size: NA
V: TRBV6-2/TRBV6-3
DNA: TGTGCCAGCAGACCTCCGGGGGCAGGTACGCAGTATTTT
CDR3: CASRPPGAGTQYF

D: TRBD2
J: TRBJ2-7
size: many
V: TRBV12-3/TRBV12-4
DNA: TGTGCCAGCAGTCCTAGGCCAGCGGGGGGAGAGCAGTACTTC
CDR3: CASSPRPAGGEQYF